This record looks at one T cell receptor (beta chain) sequence and its context. Antigen specificity is unknown. The junction departs from germline at one end; a sequencing error may be responsible. The sample holds other DNA sequences that translate to the same CDR3. Germline V CDR1 and CDR2: SNHLY, FYNNEI. The CDR3 has 14 amino acids. This record belongs to a study of shared clonotypes between healthy human individuals. On sorted subsets, replicate PCRs used approximately 200 ng DNA, or some 27,000 T cell genomes. In the source study's methods: Quality scores were absent from the junction-only immunoSEQ sequences, so filtering differed. Here immunoSEQ multiplex PCR was the method, and the copy in TCRdb shows in-frame clones only, minus some. V, J and clone size are those of that table, while D and trimming were read from the DNA. The table shows 740,000 or so clones, with around 73% occurring only once.

Broader study findings: Relative to clonotypes present in all four donors, those not shared had lower generation probabilities.

V usage is TRBV2 and J usage is TRBJ1-1, with D possibly matching TRBD1 (5 bases). Sequencing was done on a sample of memory CD4+ T cells sorted from blood. Subset here: CD45RA-negative fraction. The origin of this receptor is a woman in her twenties or thirties in good health. CDR3 sequence reads: CASRAVGGESEAFF. The CDR3 region has the DNA TGCGCCAGCAGGGCCGTGGGGGGGGAGAGTGAAGCTTTCTTT.